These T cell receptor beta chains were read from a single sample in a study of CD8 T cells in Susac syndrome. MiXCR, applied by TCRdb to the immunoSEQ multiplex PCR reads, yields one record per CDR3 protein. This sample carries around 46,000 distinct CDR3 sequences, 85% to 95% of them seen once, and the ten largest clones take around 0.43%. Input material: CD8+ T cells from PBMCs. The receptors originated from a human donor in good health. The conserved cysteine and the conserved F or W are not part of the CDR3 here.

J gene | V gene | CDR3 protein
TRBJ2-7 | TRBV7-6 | ASSPRQGDNEQY
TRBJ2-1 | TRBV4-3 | ASSQDLEGFGEQF
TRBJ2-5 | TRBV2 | ASSVLGEMETQY
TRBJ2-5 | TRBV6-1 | ASSEESPLLFGGKQETQY
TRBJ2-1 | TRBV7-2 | ASSFWRPGTLNNEQF
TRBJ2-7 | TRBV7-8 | ASSLTHEQY
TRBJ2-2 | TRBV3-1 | ASSLTNTGGLF
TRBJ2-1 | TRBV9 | ASSVRLQRAEYNEQF
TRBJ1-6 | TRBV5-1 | ASSLHLTDNSPLH
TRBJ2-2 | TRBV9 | ASSGFGTSGTGELF
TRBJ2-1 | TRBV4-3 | ASSLIAGDYNEQF
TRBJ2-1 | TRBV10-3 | AIRLSVSGDEQF
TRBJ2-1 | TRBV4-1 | ASSPLLGGLGPNEQF
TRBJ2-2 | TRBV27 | ASLSWNSGDTGELF
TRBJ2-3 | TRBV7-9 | ASSQGTDTQY
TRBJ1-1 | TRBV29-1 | SVVGINTEAF
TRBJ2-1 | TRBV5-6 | ASSFGLAGGEQF
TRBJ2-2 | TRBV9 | ASSPGTVNTGELF
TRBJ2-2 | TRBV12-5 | ASGLEPRAHTGELF
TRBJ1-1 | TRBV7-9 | ASSLQGMNTEAF
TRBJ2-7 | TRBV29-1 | SVEGNSDEQY
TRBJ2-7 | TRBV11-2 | ASSLDRDTIYEQY
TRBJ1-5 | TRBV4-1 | ASSQGTTGGGNQPQH
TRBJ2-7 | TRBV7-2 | ASSLGRGASYEQY
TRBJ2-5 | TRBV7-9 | ASSPPTGPGTQY